This T cell receptor (beta chain) was sequenced for a study of identical twins. Study-level points and caveats: The degree of excess twin sharing was weaker in beta out-of-frame sequences. Interpretation of the results relied on cross-sectional statistical analysis and not on following the same donors.

Donors were all healthy Caucasians. It was template switching that added a universal primer site, and there were unique molecular identifiers on the cDNA. TCRdb re-derived calls from the 5' RACE reads in MiXCR, one entry per CDR3 protein. The table includes about 570,000 distinct CDR3 sequences, 9.5% to 10% detected once. The germline CDR1 and CDR2 sequences are SGDLS and YYNGEE. Trimming removed 0 bases at V and 5 bases at J, with 9 bases between. The CDR3 contains 13 residues. This clonotype was found a few times. The antigen remains unidentified. The same specimen was also included in a second study, on yellow fever vaccine responses in identical twins.

The rearrangement joins TRBV9 to TRBJ2-7, with D possibly TRBD2 on 6 matching bases. The sequence was obtained from a young woman in good health. The sample taken for sequencing was PBMCs. The CDR3 coding sequence is TGTGCCAGCAGCGTAGTGGAGGGGAACGAGCAGTACTTC. It encodes CASSVVEGNEQYF.